This T cell receptor (beta chain) was captured by sequencing in a study of blood T cells in healthy people across ages. The study, taken as a whole, reports: Age showed a roughly linear inverse relationship with TCR beta diversity per million T cells.

Total RNA, at least 5.5 micrograms per sample, came from PBMCs. A second PCR, run for about 7 to 12 cycles, used a sample-barcoded 5' primer plus a J-beta primer mix. Using its own MiXCR run on the 5' RACE reads, TCRdb lists one record per CDR3 protein. The sample has 700,000 to 950,000 distinct CDR3 sequences, 55% to 70% seen once. With respect to this clonotype: Its antigen is undetermined.

This TCR was sampled from a man aged 25-45 years in good health. Material for sequencing was blood.

CDR3 residues: CATSDWTGEELFF. The CDR3 DNA is TGTGCCACCAGTGATTGGACAGGGGAGGAACTGTTTTTT. V usage is TRBV24-1 and J usage is TRBJ1-4; 9 nucleotides agree with TRBD1. Germline trimming cut 2 bases from V and 12 bases from J; bases unmatched to any gene: 3. Germline lookup yields CDR1 KGHDR and CDR2 SFDVKD. The CDR3 runs 13 residues.